What follows are 25 T cell receptor beta chains derived from one specimen sequenced in a study of blood T cells in healthy people across ages. For the second PCR, which ran for roughly 6 to 12 cycles, a sample-barcoded 5' primer and a J-beta primer mix were used. TCRdb processed the 5' RACE reads anew with MiXCR; each CDR3 protein has one entry. The table shows about 1,800,000 distinct CDR3 sequences, with roughly 27% occurring only once. Sequencing used blood. The receptors shown here come from a young woman in good health.

The chain joins TRBV7-7 to TRBJ2-4; maybe TRBD2 (5 bases). The germline V gene encodes CDR1 SSHAT and CDR2 FNYEAQ (reference sequence). V was clipped by 3 bases and J by 13 bases, with 16 bases between them. The CDR3 runs 13 residues. CDR3 coding DNA: TGTGCCAGCAGCTTGAGCGGCTACAATGAGCAGTACTTC. Translating it yields CASSLSGYNEQYF.

This clonotype was found many times. The J gene is TRBJ2-7, the V gene TRBV27; TRBD2 agrees at 9 bases. The CDR3 is 13 residues long. Trimming at V came to 9 bases and at J to 2 bases, leaving 5 bases not matched to a gene. CDR1 and CDR2 from the germline V gene are MNHEY and SMNVEV (reference sequence). CDR3 loop: CASRPSGTYEQYF. The DNA for the CDR3 is TGTGCCAGTAGGCCTAGCGGGACCTACGAGCAGTACTTC.

About this clonotype: At one end the junction does not follow the germline gene, possibly because of a read error. The J gene is TRBJ2-3, the V gene TRBV24-1; maybe TRBD1 (5 bases). The CDR3 consists of 15 residues. Germline V gene sequence: CDR1 KGHDR, CDR2 SFDVKD. The CDR3 sequence is CATSDLNAPTATQYF. The CDR3 nucleotides read TGTGCCACCAGTGATTTGAACGCTCCGACAGCTACGCAGTATTTT.

The J gene is TRBJ1-4, the V gene TRBV20-1; a weak D match, TRBD1 (6 bases). There are 14 residues in the CDR3. V was cut by 7 bases and J by 7 bases, with 19 bases left in between. CDR1 is DFQATT and CDR2 is SNEGSKA in the germline V gene (reference sequence). This CDR3 is CSVPDRGGGEKLFF. The CDR3 region has the DNA TGCAGTGTTCCCGACCGAGGGGGTGGTGAAAAACTGTTTTTT.

The V and J genes are TRBV20-1 and TRBJ2-3, with 12 bases fitting TRBD2. The V and J ends lost 6 bases and 5 bases, in that order; junction bases with no gene match: 6. The CDR3 loop spans 14 amino acids. Germline lookup yields CDR1 DFQATT and CDR2 SNEGSKA (reference sequence). The DNA of the CDR3 is TGCAGTGCGAGACTAGCGGGAGTTGGAGATACGCAGTATTTT. This sequence encodes CSARLAGVGDTQYF.

Many counts were recorded for this clonotype. The rearrangement joins TRBV2 to TRBJ2-5; 10 bases match TRBD2. In germline, CDR1 is SNHLY, CDR2 FYNNEI. The CDR3 length is 15 residues. The trim removed 5 bases at V and 0 bases at J, leaving 3 bases unmatched. The CDR3 spells CASSSSGGYQETQYF. CDR3 bases: TGTGCCAGCAGTTCTAGCGGGGGTTACCAAGAGACCCAGTACTTC.

The chain links TRBV7-2 to TRBJ2-2; 10 nucleotides agree with TRBD2. This CDR3 comprises 17 residues. Germline V gene lookup returns CDR1 SGHTA and CDR2 FQGNSA. Losses at the gene ends were 5 bases for V and 4 bases for J; bases not matched to a gene: 10. The CDR3 DNA sequence: TGTGCCAGCAGCCCTCCGGCTAGCGGGAGTTTCACCGGGGAGCTGTTTTTT. Protein sequence: CASSPPASGSFTGELFF.

The genes are TRBV4-1 and TRBJ2-5; the D gene is possibly TRBD1 (5 bases). Looked up from germline, CDR1 is MGHRA and CDR2 is YSYEKL. CDR3 length equals 15 residues. V dropped 0 bases and J dropped 2 bases, with 10 bases sitting between them. The CDR3 region is CASSQEGRQQETQYF. DNA for the CDR3: TGCGCCAGCAGCCAAGAGGGGCGGCAACAAGAGACCCAGTACTTC.

This clonotype was found once. This rearrangement joins TRBV6-5 to TRBJ1-1; D unclear. The V end lost 5 bases, the J end lost 8 bases, and 21 bases lay between the germline ends. This CDR3 spans 15 amino acids. Germline lookup yields CDR1 MNHEY and CDR2 SVGAGI. Written as DNA, the CDR3 is TGTGCCAGCAGTCCCCGAATAGGACCGGGAATAGAAGCTTTCTTT. It yields the protein CASSPRIGPGIEAFF.

This chain links TRBV7-2 with TRBJ1-2, with no clear D. CDR3 length equals 13 residues. Germline V CDR1 and CDR2: SGHTA, FQGNSA. Trimming shortened V by 1 base and J by 7 bases, and 10 bases separated the two germline ends. The CDR3: CASSLDRVAGYTF. In DNA form, the CDR3 reads TGTGCCAGCAGCTTAGATAGGGTTGCTGGCTACACCTTC. Using reference TRBV7-2 and TRBJ1-2 for the parts outside the CDR3, the full variable domain is GAGVSQSPSNKVTEKGKDVELRCDPISGHTALYWYRQSLGQGLEFLIYFQGNSAPDKSGLPSDRFSAERTGGSVSTLTIQRTQQEDSAVYLCASSLDRVAGYTFGSGTRLTVV.

The chain carries TRBV11-2 and TRBJ2-1; D possibly corresponds to TRBD1 (6 bases). The CDR3 is 16 residues long. CDR1 is SGHAT, CDR2 FQNNGV, per germline. Between the trimmed V and J ends, which lost 5 bases and 1 base, there was a span of 15 bases. The CDR3 DNA is TGTGCCAGCAGCCGAGGGGGATCTTTGTCCTACAATGAGCAGTTCTTC. Protein: CASSRGGSLSYNEQFF.

This clonotype turned up a few times. The chain combines TRBV12-3 or TRBV12-4 with TRBJ2-7; the D gene is possibly TRBD2 (5 bases). CDR3 size: 15 residues. Trimming took off 5 bases at V and 2 bases at J, with 16 bases between the two ends. The CDR3 reads CASSPSAGNAYEQYF. The CDR3 coding sequence is TGTGCCAGCAGTCCTTCAGCCGGGAACGCCTACGAGCAGTACTTC.

The rearrangement joins TRBV2 to TRBJ2-7; 10 bases line up with TRBD2. CDR3 length: 14 amino acids. V trimming: 7 bases; J trimming: 7 bases; junction bases outside the gene matches: 10. Germline V gives CDR1 SNHLY, CDR2 FYNNEI. The CDR3 sequence is CASNELAGNNEQYF. The CDR3, as DNA: TGTGCCAGCAACGAACTAGCGGGGAACAATGAGCAGTACTTC.

This clonotype was seen a few times. The chain joins TRBV7-2 to TRBJ2-6; tentative D call: TRBD1 (6 bases). CDR1 SGHTA and CDR2 FQGNSA come from the germline V gene. The CDR3 loop spans 16 amino acids. Trimming took 4 bases from V and 0 from J, leaving 10 bases between them. The CDR3 loop reads CASSYQGTSGANVLTF. The CDR3 DNA reads as TGTGCCAGCAGCTATCAGGGGACCTCTGGGGCCAACGTCCTGACTTTC.

The sample holds a few counts of this clonotype. The CDR3 DNA reads as TGCGCCAGCAGCAGGAAGGAACAGGTTTTCTACGAGCAGTACTTC. Amino acids: CASSRKEQVFYEQYF. The chain combines TRBV5-1 with TRBJ2-7; possibly TRBD1 for D (5 bases). Germline values: CDR1 SGHRS, CDR2 YFSETQ. The CDR3 has 15 amino acids. The V end was cut by 4 bases, the J end by 3 bases, with 17 bases between.

This clonotype was found a few times. The chain uses TRBV20-1 and TRBJ2-1; tentatively, D is TRBD2 (6 bases). Trimming shortened V by 1 base and J by 5 bases, and 15 bases separated the two germline ends. Germline CDR1 reads DFQATT; CDR2 reads SNEGSKA (reference sequence). The CDR3 runs 15 residues. The CDR3 region is CSARATGTSNNEQFF. The CDR3 DNA is TGCAGTGCTAGAGCTACCGGGACTTCAAACAATGAGCAGTTCTTC.

This rearrangement joins TRBV20-1 to TRBJ2-5; no firm D call. V lost 4 bases and J lost 5, with 8 bases in between. This CDR3 spans 11 amino acids. Germline V lookup: CDR1 DFQATT, CDR2 SNEGSKA (reference sequence). CDR3 DNA sequence: TGCAGTGCTATGGCCCGTGAGACCCAGTACTTC. Its translation: CSAMARETQYF.

This clonotype was seen a single time. The CDR3 reads CASRSGSYNEQYF. In DNA form, the CDR3 reads TGTGCCAGCAGGAGCGGGTCTTACAATGAGCAGTACTTC. J is TRBJ2-4 and V is TRBV6-6; D might be TRBD2 (6 bases). CDR1 is MNHNY and CDR2 is SVGAGI in the germline V gene (reference sequence). V was pared by 6 bases and J by 13 bases, with 19 bases between. The CDR3 has 13 amino acids.

The rearrangement joins TRBV18 to TRBJ2-1, with D possibly matching TRBD1 (5 bases). The CDR3 is 14 residues long. V was pared by 2 bases and J by 8 bases, with 13 bases between. The germline V gene has CDR1 KGHSH and CDR2 LQKENI. For the CDR3, the DNA is TGTGCCAGCTCACCAGGGGCTAGTTCCTATGAGCAGTTCTTC. It specifies CASSPGASSYEQFF.

A few counts support this clonotype. The chain is built from TRBV14 and TRBJ2-7; perhaps TRBD2 as D (5 bases). V lost 4 bases and J lost 5, with 15 bases in between. This CDR3 has 14 residues. Germline V lookup: CDR1 SGHDN, CDR2 FVKESK. The CDR3: CASSLGAGVNEQYF. CDR3 DNA sequence: TGTGCCAGCAGCCTGGGCGCCGGGGTGAACGAGCAGTACTTC.

This clonotype occurred a few times. The chain links TRBV6-4 to TRBJ2-1; TRBD2 aligns across 13 bases. The CDR3 has 17 residues. CDR1 MRHNA and CDR2 SNTAGT come from the germline V gene. V trimming: 1 base; J trimming: 10 bases; junction bases outside the gene matches: 10. Here the CDR3 DNA reads TGTGCCAGCAGTGACTATTACCTCGGGACTAGCGGGATGGAGCAGTTCTTC. Its translation is CASSDYYLGTSGMEQFF.

This clonotype was seen at least ten times. This chain joins TRBV7-2 and TRBJ2-7; D may be TRBD2 (6 bases). This CDR3 has 16 residues. Trimming took 5 bases from V and 2 from J, leaving 19 bases between them. Germline assignment: CDR1 SGHTA and CDR2 FQGNSA. The CDR3, as DNA: TGTGCCAGCAGCCAGGAGGGCGGGCTGAGGACCTACGAGCAGTACTTC. Amino acids: CASSQEGGLRTYEQYF. Full variable domain (outside the CDR3, taken from reference TRBV7-2 and TRBJ2-7): GAGVSQSPSNKVTEKGKDVELRCDPISGHTALYWYRQSLGQGLEFLIYFQGNSAPDKSGLPSDRFSAERTGGSVSTLTIQRTQQEDSAVYLCASSQEGGLRTYEQYFGPGTRLTVT.

The chain uses TRBV15 and TRBJ2-5; D unclear. Trimming shortened V by 2 bases and J by 4 bases, and 11 bases separated the two germline ends. Germline CDR1 LNHNV, CDR2 YYDKDF (reference sequence). The CDR3 is made up of 14 amino acids. The CDR3 sequence: CATSRPGRAETQYF. The CDR3 nucleotides read TGTGCCACCAGCAGACCCGGTCGGGCAGAGACCCAGTACTTC.

This clonotype has only one observation. This CDR3 is CASSIGGMNEQFF. CDR3 DNA: TGCGCCAGCAGCATCGGGGGGATGAATGAGCAGTTCTTC. This chain joins TRBV5-1 and TRBJ2-1; 7 nucleotides line up with TRBD2. V lost 4 bases, J lost 7 bases, and 5 bases stayed unmatched. The CDR3 consists of 13 residues. CDR1 is SGHRS, CDR2 YFSETQ, per germline.

V usage is TRBV10-1 and J usage is TRBJ2-1; D not certain. The CDR3 sequence is 14 residues long. Trimming removed 0 bases at V and 9 bases at J, with 12 bases between. CDR1 is WNHNN, CDR2 SYGVQD, per germline (reference sequence). CDR3 amino acids: CASSESRTGREQFF. The CDR3 DNA sequence: TGCGCCAGCAGTGAGTCGCGGACCGGGCGTGAGCAGTTCTTC.